Each of the 32 T cell receptor beta chains below was sequenced from the same sample in a study of T cell responses to AZD1222 COVID-19 vaccine. Clones were sequenced by immunoSEQ multiplex PCR, and TCRdb holds only the in-frame ones, with some missing. The sample records 150,000 to 200,000 clones, about 89% being singletons. This specimen was peripheral blood, taken on day 0 of MenACWY control vaccination. The source of these receptors is an adult in good health.

The chain carries TRBV5-1 and TRBJ2-1; unclear D gene. CDR3 length: 15 residues. V was pared by 1 base and J by 0 bases, with 8 bases between. CDR1 and CDR2 (germline): SGHRS, YFSETQ. The CDR3 sequence is CASSLFSLSYNEQFF. The CDR3 DNA reads as TGCGCCAGCAGCTTGTTCTCCCTCTCCTACAATGAGCAGTTCTTC.

This clone is a singleton in its sample. The V gene is TRBV20-1, the J gene TRBJ2-7; no firm D call. Germline-derived CDR1 and CDR2 are DFQATT and SNEGSKA (reference sequence). V was cut by 6 bases and J by 4 bases, with 10 bases left in between. The CDR3 has 11 amino acids. DNA for the CDR3: TGCAGTGCCGAACTGGGGTACGAGCAGTACTTC. It encodes CSAELGYEQYF.

The chain is built from TRBV6-5 and TRBJ1-2; D not resolved. The germline V gene has CDR1 MNHEY and CDR2 SVGAGI. The CDR3 has 13 residues. V was pared by 4 bases and J by 1 base, with 7 bases between. CDR3 region: CASSLAVNYGYTF. In DNA, the CDR3 is TGTGCCAGCAGTTTAGCCGTTAACTATGGCTACACCTTC.

V gene TRBV19 combines with J gene TRBJ2-7; possible D gene TRBD2, 5 bases. The CDR3 extends over 13 amino acids. Germline V gene data show CDR1 as LNHDA and CDR2 as SQIVND (reference sequence). V dropped 5 bases and J dropped 3 bases, with 11 bases sitting between them. DNA for the CDR3: TGTGCCAGTAGTGCGGGCTGGGGCTACGAGCAGTACTTC. This gives the protein CASSAGWGYEQYF.

This rearrangement joins TRBV30 to TRBJ2-1, with TRBD2 as a possible D gene (5 bases). V was cut by 0 bases and J by 8 bases, with 11 bases left in between. CDR1 and CDR2 (germline): GTSNPN, SVGIG (reference sequence). CDR3 length: 13 amino acids. The CDR3 DNA follows: TGTGCCTGGAGTGTACTAGGGATGGATGAGCAGTTCTTC. This encodes CAWSVLGMDEQFF.

The V and J genes are TRBV28 and TRBJ2-7, with D uncertain. In germline, CDR1 is MDHEN, CDR2 SYDVKM. This CDR3 comprises 13 residues. V was shortened by 4 bases and J by 6 bases, with 13 bases between the two germline ends. The CDR3 reads CASSYNTPFEQYF. For the CDR3, the DNA is TGTGCCAGCAGTTACAACACCCCCTTCGAGCAGTACTTC.

This chain connects TRBV5-1 to TRBJ1-1; D might be TRBD1 (5 bases). From germline, CDR1 is SGHRS and CDR2 YFSETQ. V was clipped by 4 bases and J by 9 bases, with 10 bases between them. This CDR3 contains 11 residues. CDR3 loop: CASSIGVQAFF. As DNA, the CDR3 is TGCGCCAGCAGCATAGGGGTCCAAGCTTTCTTT.

The chain links TRBV7-6 to TRBJ1-1; a weak D match, TRBD1 (5 bases). Germline V gives CDR1 SGHVS, CDR2 FNYEAQ. The CDR3 length is 17 residues. Trimming took 3 bases from V and 1 from J, leaving 18 bases between them. This CDR3 is CASSFLSLGRTNTEAFF. The DNA for the CDR3 is TGTGCCAGCAGCTTTTTGTCCCTGGGACGGACGAACACTGAAGCTTTCTTT.

The chain uses TRBV2 and TRBJ1-2; D might be TRBD1 (5 bases). Trimming pared 3 bases from V and 4 bases from J, leaving 12 bases between. The germline V gene encodes CDR1 SNHLY and CDR2 FYNNEI. There are 14 residues in the CDR3. CDR3: CASSDTGTFYGYTF. The CDR3 region has the DNA TGTGCCAGCAGTGATACCGGGACCTTCTATGGCTACACCTTC. Combining the CDR3 with reference TRBV2 and TRBJ1-2 gives the whole variable domain EPEVTQTPSHQVTQMGQEVILRCVPISNHLYFYWYRQILGQKVEFLVSFYNNEISEKSEIFDDQFSVERPDGSNFTLKIRSTKLEDSAMYFCASSDTGTFYGYTFGSGTRLTVV.

As DNA, the CDR3 is TGTGCCAGCAGCTGGGACAGAAACTATGGCTACACCTTC. Translation gives CASSWDRNYGYTF. The V gene is TRBV7-2, the J gene TRBJ1-2; TRBD1 matches 7 bases. V gave up 4 bases and J gave up 2 bases; unmatched junction bases: 1. CDR1 and CDR2 from the germline V gene are SGHTA and FQGNSA. This CDR3 comprises 13 residues.

J is TRBJ2-7 and V is TRBV5-1; TRBD1 is a possible D gene (8 bases). Per the germline V gene, CDR1 is SGHRS and CDR2 is YFSETQ. This CDR3 comprises 12 residues. Trimming removed 3 bases at V and 12 bases at J, with 16 bases between. CDR3 protein: CASSSGTGLGYF. CDR3 in DNA: TGCGCCAGCAGCTCGGGGACAGGACTAGGGTACTTC.

The chain carries TRBV3-1 (or the pseudogene TRBV3-2) and TRBJ1-6; D may be TRBD1 (5 bases). The germline V gene encodes CDR1 LGHDT and CDR2 YNNKEL (reference sequence). Trimming removed 0 bases at V and 7 bases at J, with 13 bases between. This CDR3 is 16 amino acids long. The CDR3, as DNA: TGTGCCAGCAGCCAAGATCTCTTCAGGGCCAATTCACCCCTCCACTTT. Translated: CASSQDLFRANSPLHF.

This chain uses TRBV19 with TRBJ2-5, with TRBD2 matching over 12 bases. The CDR3 length is 15 residues. Germline-derived CDR1 and CDR2 are LNHDA and SQIVND (reference sequence). V trimming: 5 bases; J trimming: 5 bases; junction bases outside the gene matches: 6. The CDR3 DNA is TGTGCCAGTAGTTTATCAGGACTAGCGGGGGAGACCCAGTACTTC. As protein: CASSLSGLAGETQYF.

V usage is TRBV19 and J usage is TRBJ2-5, with D unclear. Trimming left V 1 base short and J 3 bases short, with 9 bases between. The CDR3 spans 14 residues. Germline CDR1 reads LNHDA; CDR2 reads SQIVND (reference sequence). DNA for the CDR3: TGTGCCAGTAGTATAGGCTACAAGAAAGAGACCCAGTACTTC. This codes for CASSIGYKKETQYF.

The chain couples TRBV5-8 to TRBJ2-3, with TRBD2 matching over 11 bases. Per germline, CDR1 SGHTS and CDR2 YDEGEE. The CDR3 spans 16 residues. V gave up 3 bases and J gave up 6 bases; unmatched junction bases: 9. This CDR3 reads CASSWTLAGGYDTQYF. The CDR3 DNA is TGTGCCAGCAGCTGGACCCTAGCGGGGGGTTATGATACGCAGTATTTT.

The chain carries TRBV11-2 and TRBJ1-1; maybe TRBD1 (5 bases). The germline V gene encodes CDR1 SGHAT and CDR2 FQNNGV. There are 13 residues in the CDR3. V was trimmed by 5 bases and J by 4 bases, leaving 11 bases between them. The CDR3 protein is CASSPRVGTEAFF. The DNA for the CDR3 is TGTGCCAGCAGCCCCAGGGTGGGCACTGAAGCTTTCTTT.

This clone has a single count. V is TRBV11-2 and J is TRBJ2-1; D remains unclear. Trimming left V 5 bases short and J 10 bases short, with 15 bases between. Per the germline V gene, CDR1 is SGHAT and CDR2 is FQNNGV. The CDR3 contains 13 residues. The CDR3 loop is CASSPQTLSEQFF. The CDR3 nucleotides read TGTGCCAGCAGCCCCCAGACTCTCAGCGAGCAGTTCTTC.

The rearrangement uses TRBV28 and TRBJ2-7, with a weak D call TRBD1 (5 bases). The V end lost 1 base, the J end lost 1 base, and 8 bases lay between the germline ends. The CDR3 runs to 14 residues. The germline V gene has CDR1 MDHEN and CDR2 SYDVKM. CDR3 coding DNA: TGTGCCAGCAGTTTATCTCCAGGGTCCTACGAGCAGTACTTC. It encodes CASSLSPGSYEQYF.

A few counts support this clone. This chain uses TRBV19 with TRBJ2-3; tentative D call: TRBD1 (6 bases). V lost 0 bases to trimming and J lost 4 bases, with 14 bases between them. The CDR3 extends over 16 amino acids. Germline V CDR1 and CDR2: LNHDA, SQIVND (reference sequence). In DNA, the CDR3 is TGTGCCAGTAGTATAGATCAAGGGGCAGGGGCAGATACGCAGTATTTT. This translates into CASSIDQGAGADTQYF.

The chain joins TRBV4-2 to TRBJ2-7, with TRBD2 identical over 7 bases. CDR3 length equals 16 residues. From germline, CDR1 is LGHNA and CDR2 YNFKEQ. V lost 0 bases to trimming and J lost 4 bases; unmatched junction nucleotides: 9. The chain's CDR3 is CASSQDSRLAEYEQYF. CDR3 in DNA: TGTGCCAGCAGCCAAGATTCGAGGCTAGCGGAATACGAGCAGTACTTC.

This chain joins TRBV30 and TRBJ2-5; no firm D call. This CDR3 has 14 amino acids. V gave up 0 bases and J gave up 0 bases, with 8 bases separating them. Germline CDR1 is GTSNPN and CDR2 is SVGIG (reference sequence). CDR3 in amino acids: CAWSVPVDQETQYF. Here the CDR3 DNA reads TGTGCCTGGAGTGTACCGGTTGACCAAGAGACCCAGTACTTC.

The sample holds one count of this clone. V and J are TRBV20-1 and TRBJ2-1; D unclear. This CDR3 comprises 8 residues. CDR1 is DFQATT, CDR2 SNEGSKA, per germline (reference sequence). V dropped 5 bases and J dropped 8 bases, with 1 base sitting between them. The CDR3 DNA reads TGCAGTGCTCATGAGCAGTTCTTC. It specifies CSAHEQFF.

The CDR3 spells CAISDGAYSNQPQHF. The DNA of the CDR3 is TGTGCCATCAGTGACGGGGCGTATAGCAATCAGCCCCAGCATTTT. This chain connects TRBV10-3 to TRBJ1-5; D possibly corresponds to TRBD1 (5 bases). The V gene lost 3 bases and the J gene lost 0 bases, with 9 bases spanning the gap. The CDR3 runs 15 residues. The germline gives CDR1 ENHRY, CDR2 SYGVKD.

CDR3 bases: TGTGCCAGCAGCTTCGTGACTAGCGGGGGATTTAATGAGCAGTTCTTC. Translation gives CASSFVTSGGFNEQFF. The V gene is TRBV5-6, the J gene TRBJ2-1, with 12 bases matching TRBD2. This CDR3 contains 16 residues. The junction had 7 bases not matched to a gene; V was cut back by 2 bases and J by 7 bases. CDR1 is SGHDT and CDR2 is YYEEEE in the germline V gene. Full variable domain (missing parts from reference TRBV5-6 and TRBJ2-1): DAGVTQSPTHLIKTRGQQVTLRCSPKSGHDTVSWYQQALGQGPQFIFQYYEEEERQRGNFPDRFSGHQFPNYSSELNVNALLLGDSALYLCASSFVTSGGFNEQFFGPGTRLTVL.

The chain uses TRBV24-1 and TRBJ1-2; D gene uncertain. In germline, CDR1 is KGHDR, CDR2 SFDVKD. This CDR3 region has 11 residues. V lost 8 bases and J 4 bases, leaving 7 bases between the germline ends. Here the CDR3 reads CATNAGYGYTF. The DNA for the CDR3 is TGTGCCACCAACGCCGGCTATGGCTACACCTTC.

V is TRBV28 and J is TRBJ2-4; the match to TRBD2 covers 12 bases. Germline assignment: CDR1 MDHEN and CDR2 SYDVKM. The ends lost 6 bases at V and 3 bases at J; junction bases unmatched: 6. The CDR3 extends over 16 amino acids. Here the CDR3 reads CASRRLAGGVKNIQYF. The DNA of the CDR3 is TGTGCCAGCAGACGGCTAGCGGGAGGGGTCAAAAACATTCAGTACTTC.

V is TRBV9 and J is TRBJ2-3; 11 bases align to TRBD2. CDR1 and CDR2 (germline): SGDLS, YYNGEE. The CDR3 spans 17 residues. Losses at the gene ends were 0 bases for V and 5 bases for J; bases not matched to a gene: 8. This chain's CDR3 is CASSVANRLAGQDTQYF. Here the CDR3 DNA reads TGTGCCAGCAGCGTAGCCAACCGACTAGCGGGGCAAGATACGCAGTATTTT. The complete variable domain, with remaining parts taken from reference TRBV9 and TRBJ2-3, reads DSGVTQTPKHLITATGQRVTLRCSPRSGDLSVYWYQQSLDQGLQFLIQYYNGEERAKGNILERFSAQQFPDLHSELNLSSLELGDSALYFCASSVANRLAGQDTQYFGPGTRLTVL.

The rearrangement uses TRBV20-1 and TRBJ2-1; either TRBD1 or TRBD2 may fit D (5 bases each). This CDR3 contains 11 residues. Germline-derived CDR1 and CDR2 are DFQATT and SNEGSKA (reference sequence). V dropped 2 bases and J dropped 9 bases, with 8 bases sitting between them. The DNA for the CDR3 is TGCAGTGCTAGATGGGACGGTGAGCAGTTCTTC. Its protein is CSARWDGEQFF.

The chain employs TRBV7-9 and TRBJ2-1, with 8 bases that match TRBD1. The V segment lost 4 bases and the J segment 2 bases; nucleotides outside the gene matches: 4. Looked up from germline, CDR1 is SEHNR and CDR2 is FQNEAQ (reference sequence). This CDR3 region has 15 residues. The CDR3 coding sequence is TGTGCCAGCAGCTACACAGGGGGGACCTACAATGAGCAGTTCTTC. It encodes CASSYTGGTYNEQFF.

This rearrangement joins TRBV19 to TRBJ1-5; 7 nucleotides align to TRBD1. CDR1 and CDR2 (germline): LNHDA, SQIVND (reference sequence). V lost 3 bases to trimming and J lost 5 bases; unmatched junction nucleotides: 10. This CDR3 spans 16 amino acids. The CDR3 here is CASSMGDSRRDQPQHF. The CDR3 bases are TGTGCCAGTAGTATGGGGGACAGCCGAAGGGATCAGCCCCAGCATTTT.

V and J are TRBV5-1 and TRBJ1-2; D remains unclear. The germline V and J ends were trimmed by 0 bases and 3 bases, with 6 bases remaining between them. Germline lookup yields CDR1 SGHRS and CDR2 YFSETQ. This CDR3 is built from 13 residues. CDR3 region: CASSLDGDYGYTF. Here the CDR3 DNA reads TGCGCCAGCAGCTTGGACGGCGACTATGGCTACACCTTC. The full variable domain, rest sourced from reference TRBV5-1 and TRBJ1-2, is KAGVTQTPRYLIKTRGQQVTLSCSPISGHRSVSWYQQTPGQGLQFLFEYFSETQRNKGNFPGRFSGRQFSNSRSEMNVSTLELGDSALYLCASSLDGDYGYTFGSGTRLTVV.

This rearrangement joins TRBV19 to TRBJ1-2; 8 bases are a match to TRBD1. The trim removed 9 bases at V and 0 bases at J, leaving 3 bases unmatched. Germline V gene lookup returns CDR1 LNHDA and CDR2 SQIVND (reference sequence). This CDR3 region has 13 residues. The CDR3 sequence: CASSTGANYGYTF. The CDR3 DNA follows: TGTGCCAGCTCGACAGGGGCTAACTATGGCTACACCTTC.